These 27 T cell receptor beta chains were all obtained from the same sample, sequenced in a study of shared clonotypes between healthy human individuals. Profiled with immunoSEQ multiplex PCR; TCRdb holds only in-frame clones, not every one. The data show roughly 2 million clones, with 90% to 95% seen just once and 0.1% to 0.15% held by the top ten. Source material: naive CD4+ T cells sorted from blood. Documented subset: CD45RA+ positively selected. The receptors originated from a young man in good health.

The rearrangement links TRBV18 to TRBJ1-5; a weak D match, TRBD1 (5 bases). From germline, CDR1 is KGHSH and CDR2 LQKENI. The CDR3 spans 13 residues. Deletions cut 3 bases from V and 7 bases from J, with 10 bases between. CDR3 nucleotides: TGTGCCAGCTCACCCCAGGGATCGCAGCCCCAGCATTTT. This encodes CASSPQGSQPQHF. The full variable domain, its missing parts supplied by reference TRBV18 and TRBJ1-5, is NAGVMQNPRHLVRRRGQEARLRCSPMKGHSHVYWYRQLPEEGLKFMVYLQKENIIDESGMPKERFSAEFPKEGPSILRIQQVVRGDSAAYFCASSPQGSQPQHFGDGTRLSIL.

This chain joins TRBV4-1 and TRBJ1-5, with D unclear. CDR1 and CDR2 from the germline V gene are MGHRA and YSYEKL. There are 18 residues in the CDR3. Between the trimmed V and J ends, which lost 1 base and 2 bases, there was a span of 18 bases. The DNA of the CDR3 is TGCGCCAGCAGCCAAGGCCGCGGGTCCGCGTACGGCAATCAGCCCCAGCATTTT. Its translation is CASSQGRGSAYGNQPQHF.

About this clone itself: The same CDR3 is also encoded by other DNA sequences in this sample. CDR3 nucleotides: TGTGCCAGCTCACCGGGGTCCACCGGGGAGCTGTTTTTT. Its translation is CASSPGSTGELFF. The genes are TRBV18 and TRBJ2-2, with unresolved D. V gave up 3 bases and J gave up 4 bases, with 6 bases separating them. The length of the CDR3 is 13 residues. Germline CDR1 KGHSH, CDR2 LQKENI.

The V call is TRBV2, the J call TRBJ1-2, with 9 bases aligning to TRBD1. V shed 4 bases and J 5 bases; nucleotides not matched to a gene: 11. The germline V gene encodes CDR1 SNHLY and CDR2 FYNNEI. This CDR3 has 16 residues. The DNA of the CDR3 is TGTGCCAGCAGTGGCACCGGGACAGGGAATAGATATGGCTACACCTTC. Translating it yields CASSGTGTGNRYGYTF. The entire variable domain, with the rest obtained from reference TRBV2 and TRBJ1-2, is as follows: EPEVTQTPSHQVTQMGQEVILRCVPISNHLYFYWYRQILGQKVEFLVSFYNNEISEKSEIFDDQFSVERPDGSNFTLKIRSTKLEDSAMYFCASSGTGTGNRYGYTFGSGTRLTVV.

The chain is built from TRBV11-3 and TRBJ2-7; either TRBD1 or TRBD2 may fit D (5 bases each). The germline V gene has CDR1 SGHNT and CDR2 YENEEA. The germline V and J ends were trimmed by 0 bases and 6 bases, with 9 bases remaining between them. This CDR3 is 13 amino acids long. In nucleotides, the CDR3 is TGTGCCAGCAGCTTAGATGAGAGGGGCGAGCAGTACTTC. Translated, it gives CASSLDERGEQYF.

This clone was counted only a few times. V usage is TRBV25-1 and J usage is TRBJ1-6, with unresolved D. Per the germline V gene, CDR1 is MGHDK and CDR2 is SYGVNS. V shed 10 bases and J shed 9 bases, with 16 bases lying between them. The CDR3 is 13 amino acids. The CDR3 loop is CATMSTGSSPLHF. The CDR3 nucleotides are TGTGCCACCATGAGCACGGGGAGTTCACCCCTCCACTTT.

The chain recombines TRBV7-9 with TRBJ1-1, with D tentatively TRBD1 (5 bases). The CDR3 has 13 residues. Germline V gene lookup returns CDR1 SEHNR and CDR2 FQNEAQ (reference sequence). V lost 5 bases and J lost 7, with 14 bases in between. CDR3 protein: CASSPRGYSEAFF. The DNA of the CDR3 is TGTGCCAGCAGCCCTAGGGGCTACAGTGAAGCTTTCTTT.

J is TRBJ1-1 and V is TRBV6-5; TRBD1 matches 7 bases. Per the germline V gene, CDR1 is MNHEY and CDR2 is SVGAGI. Trimming removed 0 bases from V and 5 bases from J; junction bases left unmatched: 6. The CDR3 loop spans 15 amino acids. The CDR3: CASSYSGRGGTEAFF. The CDR3 DNA is TGTGCCAGCAGTTACTCGGGCAGGGGGGGGACTGAAGCTTTCTTT.

The CDR3: CAWSGSRTGGENTQYF. Here the CDR3 DNA reads TGTGCCTGGAGTGGATCCCGGACAGGGGGAGAAAATACGCAGTATTTT. The rearrangement joins TRBV30 to TRBJ2-3; 10 bases agree with TRBD1. Germline CDR1 reads GTSNPN; CDR2 reads SVGIG (reference sequence). The V gene end was trimmed by 1 base and the J gene end by 7 bases; junction bases not matched to a gene: 11. The CDR3 length is 16 residues. The full variable domain, completed using reference TRBV30 and TRBJ2-3, is SQTIHQWPATLVQPVGSPLSLECTVEGTSNPNLYWYRQAAGRGLQLLFYSVGIGQISSEVPQNLSASRPQDRQFILSSKKLLLSDSGFYLCAWSGSRTGGENTQYFGPGTRLTVL.

This clone was seen once. The chain has TRBV6-1 and TRBJ1-5, with 7 bases identical to TRBD1. Germline CDR1 MNHNS, CDR2 SASEGT. The CDR3 sequence is 15 residues long. J was trimmed by 6 bases and V by 7 bases; bases with no gene match: 12. The CDR3 loop is CASTLLTGFGQPQHF. CDR3 bases: TGTGCCAGCACTCTATTGACAGGGTTTGGTCAGCCCCAGCATTTT.

The genes are TRBV25-1 and TRBJ2-2, with 7 bases matching TRBD1. The V gene end was trimmed by 6 bases and the J gene end by 5 bases; junction bases not matched to a gene: 6. The germline gives CDR1 MGHDK, CDR2 SYGVNS. This CDR3 contains 14 residues. Here the CDR3 reads CASSETGFTGELFF. The CDR3, as DNA: TGTGCCAGCAGCGAGACAGGGTTTACCGGGGAGCTGTTTTTT.

As to this clone: Being one base from a much bigger clone, this may be a read error. Other DNA sequences in the same sample also yield this CDR3. This chain uses TRBV29-1 with TRBJ2-4; tentatively, D is TRBD2 (7 bases). Germline CDR1 is SQVTM and CDR2 is ANQGSEA. This CDR3 has 14 amino acids. V lost 4 bases and J lost 5, with 15 bases in between. The CDR3 loop is CSVVVQGGENIQYF. As DNA, the CDR3 is TGCAGCGTTGTGGTACAGGGAGGGGAAAACATTCAGTACTTC.

In its sample, this clone was seen once. The chain has TRBV5-1 and TRBJ2-7; D is ambiguous. V was clipped by 0 bases and J by 2 bases, with 12 bases between them. The germline V gene has CDR1 SGHRS and CDR2 YFSETQ. The CDR3 has 15 residues. CDR3 residues: CASSLAGTVTYEQYF. CDR3 bases: TGCGCCAGCAGCTTGGCAGGAACGGTTACCTACGAGCAGTACTTC.

CDR3 residues: CAISPSGLNTEAFF. The CDR3 nucleotides are TGTGCCATCAGTCCGTCGGGCCTGAACACTGAAGCTTTCTTT. The chain recombines TRBV10-3 with TRBJ1-1; no clear D. The CDR3 consists of 14 residues. V lost 5 bases and J 0 bases, leaving 10 bases between the germline ends. Germline loops: CDR1 ENHRY, CDR2 SYGVKD.

V and J are TRBV5-5 and TRBJ2-5; possible D gene TRBD2, 5 bases. V lost 0 bases and J lost 1, with 10 bases in between. Looked up from germline, CDR1 is SGHKS and CDR2 is YYEKEE (reference sequence). The CDR3 runs 15 residues. In nucleotides, the CDR3 is TGTGCCAGCAGCTTGGTTCCAGGACTCCAAGAGACCCAGTACTTC. Protein sequence: CASSLVPGLQETQYF.

The rearrangement links TRBV7-2 to TRBJ2-7; D is unresolved. The V gene's germline CDR1 is SGHTA and CDR2 FQGNSA. The CDR3 loop spans 13 amino acids. Between the trimmed V and J ends, which lost 1 base and 3 bases, there was a span of 7 bases. The chain's CDR3 is CASSLVRIYEQYF. The CDR3 DNA follows: TGTGCCAGCAGCTTAGTTCGGATCTACGAGCAGTACTTC.

In regard to this clone: Other DNA sequences in the same sample also yield this CDR3. This sequence joins TRBV18 and TRBJ1-5; 7 bases are a match to TRBD1. J lost 5 bases, V lost 2 bases, and 3 bases had no gene match. Germline values: CDR1 KGHSH, CDR2 LQKENI. The length of the CDR3 is 14 residues. The CDR3 spells CASSPGTVDQPQHF. The CDR3 bases are TGTGCCAGCTCACCAGGGACAGTGGATCAGCCCCAGCATTTT. The full variable domain, rest sourced from reference TRBV18 and TRBJ1-5, is NAGVMQNPRHLVRRRGQEARLRCSPMKGHSHVYWYRQLPEEGLKFMVYLQKENIIDESGMPKERFSAEFPKEGPSILRIQQVVRGDSAAYFCASSPGTVDQPQHFGDGTRLSIL.

This chain connects TRBV2 to TRBJ2-7, with 7 nucleotides matching TRBD2. The CDR3 is 11 residues long. CDR1 is SNHLY and CDR2 is FYNNEI in the germline V gene. V lost 9 bases to trimming and J lost 6 bases; unmatched junction nucleotides: 5. The CDR3 nucleotides are TGTGCCAGTATTTTAGCGGGCGAGCAGTACTTC. Translating gives CASILAGEQYF. The whole variable domain, remainder taken from reference TRBV2 and TRBJ2-7, is EPEVTQTPSHQVTQMGQEVILRCVPISNHLYFYWYRQILGQKVEFLVSFYNNEISEKSEIFDDQFSVERPDGSNFTLKIRSTKLEDSAMYFCASILAGEQYFGPGTRLTVT.

The chain links TRBV5-1 to TRBJ2-7; a possible D gene is TRBD2 (6 bases). V was cut by 0 bases and J by 3 bases, with 13 bases left in between. The CDR3 has 15 residues. Germline assignment: CDR1 SGHRS and CDR2 YFSETQ. In DNA form, the CDR3 reads TGCGCCAGCAGCTTGGTTGCGGGGAGTCACTACGAGCAGTACTTC. Its translation: CASSLVAGSHYEQYF.

The V call is TRBV29-1, the J call TRBJ2-3; D might be TRBD2 (6 bases). Trimming removed 3 bases at V and 7 bases at J, with 20 bases between. Germline V CDR1 and CDR2: SQVTM, ANQGSEA. The length of the CDR3 is 15 residues. The CDR3 loop is CSVDSRRGRTNTQYF. CDR3 DNA: TGCAGCGTTGATAGTAGGCGGGGCCGGACCAATACGCAGTATTTT.

V usage is TRBV7-2 and J usage is TRBJ2-2, with TRBD1 matching 7 bases. The trim removed 4 bases at V and 3 bases at J, leaving 5 bases unmatched. This CDR3 is 15 amino acids long. The germline CDR1 and CDR2 sequences are SGHTA and FQGNSA. The CDR3 sequence: CASSSTGTDTGELFF. The DNA for the CDR3 is TGTGCCAGCAGCTCTACCGGGACAGACACCGGGGAGCTGTTTTTT.

The J gene is TRBJ1-1, the V gene TRBV7-8; TRBD1 matches 9 bases. This CDR3 is 18 amino acids long. Germline CDR1 SGHVS, CDR2 FQNEAQ. With 0 bases clipped from V and 4 bases from J, the junction kept 12 bases outside the gene matches. Here the CDR3 reads CASSLAGTGNFWRTEAFF. As DNA, the CDR3 is TGTGCCAGCAGCTTAGCCGGGACAGGGAATTTTTGGCGCACTGAAGCTTTCTTT.

The rearrangement joins TRBV7-3 to TRBJ2-3; TRBD1 agrees at 7 bases. The germline V gene has CDR1 SGHTA and CDR2 FQGTGA. The length of the CDR3 is 16 residues. The V gene end was trimmed by 3 bases and the J gene end by 6 bases; junction bases not matched to a gene: 12. The chain's CDR3 is CASSLGDRDSPDTQYF. CDR3 nucleotide sequence: TGTGCCAGCAGCTTGGGCGACAGGGATTCACCTGATACGCAGTATTTT.

This chain connects TRBV6-5 to TRBJ2-2; perhaps TRBD2 as D (5 bases). The CDR3 is 15 amino acids. V was pared by 7 bases and J by 4 bases, with 16 bases between. Germline CDR1 and CDR2: MNHEY and SVGAGI. CDR3 protein: CASTPDQRRTGELFF. Here the CDR3 DNA reads TGTGCCAGCACCCCGGACCAGCGGCGCACCGGGGAGCTGTTTTTT.

The chain carries TRBV6-5 and TRBJ1-1; a weak D match, TRBD1 (6 bases). V lost 8 bases to trimming and J lost 4 bases, with 17 bases between them. CDR3 size: 14 residues. Germline lookup yields CDR1 MNHEY and CDR2 SVGAGI. Written as DNA, the CDR3 is TGTGCCAGCGCCTACGGAGGGGGAAGCACTGAAGCTTTCTTT. This translates into CASAYGGGSTEAFF.

This chain connects TRBV11-2 to TRBJ1-2; 8 nucleotides match TRBD1. CDR1 and CDR2 from the germline V gene are SGHAT and FQNNGV. V shed 5 bases, J shed 6 bases, and the junction held 8 bases outside the gene matches. This CDR3 has 14 amino acids. For the CDR3, the DNA is TGTGCCAGCAGCATAAGAGGACAGGGTCATGGCTACACCTTC. Translating it yields CASSIRGQGHGYTF.

This CDR3 is CASSPRSLSYNEQFF. The CDR3 DNA follows: TGTGCCAGCAGCCCCCGTTCCCTCTCCTACAATGAGCAGTTCTTC. The chain uses TRBV6-5 and TRBJ2-1; no clear D gene. V was shortened by 6 bases and J by 0 bases, with 12 bases between the two germline ends. The germline V gene encodes CDR1 MNHEY and CDR2 SVGAGI. The CDR3 runs to 15 residues.